The 28 T cell receptor beta chains reported below all come from one sample, sequenced in a study of blood T cell repertoires in COVID-19. Sequenced by immunoSEQ multiplex PCR; TCRdb stores in-frame clones only, minus some. The sample shows 95,000 to 110,000 clones, 70% to 90% of them seen only once. Specimen: peripheral blood. The receptors here all came from a man aged 50 or older in a cohort sampled during active COVID-19.

The chain uses TRBV28 and TRBJ1-2; D gene unclear. Trimming took off 2 bases at V and 4 bases at J, with 11 bases between the two ends. Germline V lookup: CDR1 MDHEN, CDR2 SYDVKM. The CDR3 is 14 residues long. The CDR3 is CASSLAGPFYGYTF. The CDR3 region has the DNA TGTGCCAGCAGTTTAGCAGGTCCCTTCTATGGCTACACCTTC.

This clone was counted between two and nine times. The gene calls are TRBV14 and TRBJ1-2; D call uncertain. The CDR3 is 13 amino acids. In germline, CDR1 is SGHDN, CDR2 FVKESK. V gave up 3 bases and J gave up 8 bases, with 13 bases separating them. The CDR3 spells CASSQVLAGGYTF. CDR3 bases: TGTGCCAGCAGCCAGGTCCTGGCGGGGGGCTACACCTTC.

This clone has more than one count but fewer than ten. The chain carries TRBV7-9 and TRBJ1-5, with 7 bases aligning to TRBD1. Per the germline V gene, CDR1 is SEHNR and CDR2 is FQNEAQ (reference sequence). Trimming cost V 5 bases and J 3 bases; bases outside gene matches: 4. The CDR3 is 14 residues long. The CDR3 DNA is TGTGCCAGCAGCCCAACAGGGGCCAATCAGCCCCAGCATTTT. Encoded protein: CASSPTGANQPQHF.

The chain combines TRBV19 with TRBJ1-6; TRBD1 matches 7 bases. Trimming at V came to 4 bases and at J to 7 bases, leaving 1 base not matched to a gene. Germline values: CDR1 LNHDA, CDR2 SQIVND (reference sequence). CDR3 size: 13 residues. The CDR3 DNA reads as TGTGCCAGTAGTAACAGGGGAAATTCACCCCTCCACTTT. It is translated as CASSNRGNSPLHF.

The chain is built from TRBV12-3 or TRBV12-4 and TRBJ2-1; the match to TRBD1 covers 9 bases. The CDR3 totals 12 residues. Trimming took 10 bases from V and 9 from J; bases not matched to a gene: 7. Here the CDR3 reads CATGTGPSEQFF. The CDR3, as DNA: TGTGCCACGGGGACAGGGCCCAGTGAGCAGTTCTTC.

Only one count was recorded for this clone. The chain links TRBV18 to TRBJ1-1, with 11 positions matching TRBD1. This CDR3 comprises 14 residues. CDR1 is KGHSH and CDR2 is LQKENI in the germline V gene. V shed 5 bases and J 4 bases; nucleotides not matched to a gene: 3. This CDR3 reads CASSTGTGGTEAFF. The CDR3 nucleotides read TGTGCCAGCTCAACCGGGACAGGGGGCACTGAAGCTTTCTTT. The entire variable domain, with the rest obtained from reference TRBV18 and TRBJ1-1, is as follows: NAGVMQNPRHLVRRRGQEARLRCSPMKGHSHVYWYRQLPEEGLKFMVYLQKENIIDESGMPKERFSAEFPKEGPSILRIQQVVRGDSAAYFCASSTGTGGTEAFFGQGTRLTVV.

The chain has TRBV3-1 (or the pseudogene TRBV3-2) and TRBJ2-7; 8 positions match TRBD2. With 4 bases clipped from V and 6 bases from J, the junction kept 5 bases outside the gene matches. This CDR3 has 13 amino acids. CDR1 and CDR2 (germline): LGHDT, YNNKEL (reference sequence). The CDR3 is CASSRGLALEQYF. The DNA for the CDR3 is TGTGCCAGCAGCCGCGGACTAGCCCTCGAGCAGTACTTC.

J is TRBJ2-6 and V is TRBV5-1, with TRBD2 as a possible D gene (5 bases). V dropped 2 bases and J dropped 4 bases, with 19 bases sitting between them. Germline V gene sequence: CDR1 SGHRS, CDR2 YFSETQ. This CDR3 spans 18 amino acids. The CDR3 sequence: CASSFISRESSGANVLTF. CDR3 nucleotide sequence: TGCGCCAGCAGCTTTATCTCAAGGGAGTCTTCCGGGGCCAACGTCCTGACTTTC. The variable domain in full, with the rest retrieved from reference TRBV5-1 and TRBJ2-6, is KAGVTQTPRYLIKTRGQQVTLSCSPISGHRSVSWYQQTPGQGLQFLFEYFSETQRNKGNFPGRFSGRQFSNSRSEMNVSTLELGDSALYLCASSFISRESSGANVLTFGAGSRLTVL.

This clone was recorded once. This chain uses TRBV18 with TRBJ1-2; the D gene is possibly TRBD1 (6 bases). Trimming shortened V by 2 bases and J by 0 bases, and 10 bases separated the two germline ends. The CDR3 runs 15 residues. CDR1 is KGHSH and CDR2 is LQKENI in the germline V gene. This chain's CDR3 is CASSPEQGANYGYTF. CDR3 nucleotide sequence: TGTGCCAGCTCACCAGAACAGGGTGCTAACTATGGCTACACCTTC.

V gene TRBV18 combines with J gene TRBJ1-2; D possibly corresponds to TRBD1 (6 bases). The CDR3 totals 15 residues. The V and J ends lost 2 bases and 5 bases respectively, with 15 bases between them. CDR1 KGHSH and CDR2 LQKENI come from the germline V gene. CDR3 in DNA: TGTGCCAGCTCACCAGTGAGACAGGTGGAATATGGCTACACCTTC. Translated: CASSPVRQVEYGYTF.

The V gene is TRBV20-1, the J gene TRBJ2-1; D is uncertain. This CDR3 is 11 amino acids long. From germline, CDR1 is DFQATT and CDR2 SNEGSKA (reference sequence). Trimming took off 3 bases at V and 6 bases at J, with 6 bases between the two ends. The CDR3 here is CSASDGNEQFF. CDR3 nucleotides: TGCAGTGCTAGTGACGGCAATGAGCAGTTCTTC.

The chain joins TRBV6-5 to TRBJ1-2; 7 nucleotides line up with TRBD1. CDR1 MNHEY and CDR2 SVGAGI come from the germline V gene. V shed 2 bases and J 9 bases; nucleotides not matched to a gene: 6. The CDR3 extends over 13 amino acids. In nucleotides, the CDR3 is TGTGCCAGCAGTTACGGCACAGGGGTCAGCTACACCTTC. As protein: CASSYGTGVSYTF.

The chain employs TRBV28 and TRBJ1-2; tentatively, D is TRBD1 (6 bases). Deletions cut 3 bases from V and 7 bases from J, with 18 bases between. Germline lookup yields CDR1 MDHEN and CDR2 SYDVKM. CDR3 size: 15 residues. CDR3 bases: TGTGCCAGCAGTTTTCACAGGGAGGGGGATGGTGGCTACACCTTC. The encoded protein is CASSFHREGDGGYTF.

In nucleotides, the CDR3 is TGTGCCAGCAGCTTAACAGGGACCTCTGGAAACACCATATATTTT. Translating it yields CASSLTGTSGNTIYF. V usage is TRBV5-6 and J usage is TRBJ1-3; maybe TRBD1 (6 bases). V was cut by 2 bases and J by 0 bases, with 9 bases left in between. Germline lookup yields CDR1 SGHDT and CDR2 YYEEEE. The CDR3 is made up of 15 amino acids.

This chain joins TRBV6-1 and TRBJ2-7, with D maybe TRBD1 (5 bases). The CDR3 is 14 residues long. V shed 3 bases and J shed 4 bases, with 13 bases lying between them. Germline V gene data show CDR1 as MNHNS and CDR2 as SASEGT. The DNA of the CDR3 is TGTGCCAGCAGTGACCAACAGGTACGGTACGAGCAGTACGTC. This gives the protein CASSDQQVRYEQYV.

The rearrangement joins TRBV9 to TRBJ2-1; tentative D call: TRBD1 (6 bases). V was trimmed by 0 bases and J by 15 bases, leaving 13 bases between them. Germline values: CDR1 SGDLS, CDR2 YYNGEE. This CDR3 comprises 12 residues. For the CDR3, the DNA is TGTGCCAGCAGCGTAGATCAGGGGTCTGCGTTCTTC. Amino acid sequence: CASSVDQGSAFF.

This chain connects TRBV20-1 to TRBJ2-5; 10 nucleotides agree with TRBD2. Germline V gene sequence: CDR1 DFQATT, CDR2 SNEGSKA (reference sequence). V was clipped by 3 bases and J by 3 bases; unmatched bases: 4. This CDR3 comprises 14 residues. The CDR3 nucleotides are TGCAGTGCTAGTACACTAGCGGGGAAAGAGACCCAGTACTTC. Encoded protein: CSASTLAGKETQYF.

The V and J genes are TRBV29-1 and TRBJ2-1; D may be TRBD2 (5 bases). V dropped 5 bases and J dropped 8 bases, with 13 bases sitting between them. This CDR3 has 12 residues. Germline CDR1 reads SQVTM; CDR2 reads ANQGSEA. In DNA, the CDR3 is TGCAGCGTTAACCCGGGGTACGATGAGCAGTTCTTC. As protein: CSVNPGYDEQFF.

This chain links TRBV7-9 with TRBJ2-3; 9 bases align to TRBD1. Germline CDR1 SEHNR, CDR2 FQNEAQ (reference sequence). The CDR3 runs to 17 residues. With 5 bases clipped from V and 4 bases from J, the junction kept 13 bases outside the gene matches. The CDR3 sequence: CASSRIYRDRDPDTQYF. The CDR3 nucleotides are TGTGCCAGCAGCCGAATATACCGGGACAGGGACCCAGATACGCAGTATTTT.

The genes are TRBV6-6 and TRBJ2-1, with a weak D call TRBD1 (7 bases). This CDR3 contains 13 residues. The V and J ends lost 11 bases and 7 bases respectively, with 18 bases between them. In germline, CDR1 is MNHNY, CDR2 SVGAGI (reference sequence). CDR3 protein: CAHDRVGGNEQFF. CDR3 nucleotide sequence: TGTGCCCACGACAGGGTAGGAGGGAATGAGCAGTTCTTC.

The chain employs TRBV9 and TRBJ2-3, with TRBD1 identical over 7 bases. J was trimmed by 3 bases and V by 2 bases; bases with no gene match: 3. This CDR3 has 14 amino acids. CDR1 SGDLS and CDR2 YYNGEE come from the germline V gene. CDR3 loop: CASSVMTGTDTQYF. In DNA form, the CDR3 reads TGTGCCAGCAGCGTTATGACAGGGACAGATACGCAGTATTTT.

The chain combines TRBV4-2 with TRBJ1-4; D gene uncertain. CDR1 and CDR2 (germline): LGHNA, YNFKEQ. The V and J ends lost 1 base and 0 bases respectively, with 6 bases between them. The CDR3 has 15 amino acids. CDR3 sequence (DNA): TGTGCCAGCAGCCAAGGCACAGCAACTAATGAAAAACTGTTTTTT. Its protein is CASSQGTATNEKLFF.

This clone appeared a single time. V and J are TRBV24-1 and TRBJ2-5, with TRBD1 identical over 8 bases. Trimming cost V 2 bases and J 5 bases; bases outside gene matches: 9. Germline V CDR1 and CDR2: KGHDR, SFDVKD. This CDR3 has 16 residues. CDR3 amino acids: CATSDWGTGGSETQYF. For the CDR3, the DNA is TGTGCCACCAGTGATTGGGGGACAGGTGGCTCGGAGACCCAGTACTTC.

J is TRBJ1-2 and V is TRBV7-2; D uncertain. V was cut by 5 bases and J by 5 bases, with 21 bases left in between. The germline V gene has CDR1 SGHTA and CDR2 FQGNSA. The CDR3 has 16 residues. CDR3 DNA: TGTGCCAGCAGCCCTCTCGGAGCGACGAGCCTATATGGCTACACCTTC. Encoded protein: CASSPLGATSLYGYTF.

The genes are TRBV2 and TRBJ2-2; 7 bases fit TRBD2. In germline, CDR1 is SNHLY, CDR2 FYNNEI. J lost 5 bases, V lost 2 bases, and 2 bases had no gene match. There are 14 residues in the CDR3. The CDR3 loop reads CASSEQGGTGELFF. The DNA of the CDR3 is TGTGCCAGCAGTGAACAGGGAGGGACCGGGGAGCTGTTTTTT.

The chain recombines TRBV18 with TRBJ2-2; possibly TRBD2 for D (7 bases). Between the trimmed V and J ends, which lost 6 bases and 6 bases, there was a span of 20 bases. The CDR3 totals 16 residues. In germline, CDR1 is KGHSH, CDR2 LQKENI. CDR3: CASSPSEGGFAGELFF. In DNA form, the CDR3 reads TGTGCCAGCTCGCCCTCGGAGGGGGGGTTCGCCGGGGAGCTGTTTTTT.

The V call is TRBV6-6, the J call TRBJ2-2; TRBD2 is a possible D gene (7 bases). CDR1 is MNHNY and CDR2 is SVGAGI in the germline V gene (reference sequence). V was trimmed by 5 bases and J by 4 bases, leaving 8 bases between them. The CDR3 loop spans 13 amino acids. The CDR3 bases are TGTGCCAGCAGTCGGGGGGCCACCGGGGAGCTGTTTTTT. It yields the protein CASSRGATGELFF.

The chain carries TRBV5-1 and TRBJ2-3; D may be TRBD2 (5 bases). This CDR3 contains 16 residues. Trimming took 3 bases from V and 1 from J, leaving 15 bases between them. Germline assignment: CDR1 SGHRS and CDR2 YFSETQ. The CDR3 is CASSSRVSGGTDTQYF. Here the CDR3 DNA reads TGCGCCAGCAGCTCCCGGGTTTCCGGGGGCACAGATACGCAGTATTTT.